The entry below describes one T cell receptor beta chain. Original methodology: Quantification of nucleated cells was approximated via reference gene primer amplification. Data came from immunoSEQ multiplex PCR; TCRdb stores just in-frame clones and leaves some out. V and J calls and clone size come straight from that table; D and trimming were deduced from the DNA. Of approximately 500,000 clones in the sample, approximately 83% were seen once. The sample is drawn from a study of blood T cell repertoires in COVID-19. Study-level background: Samples came from the United States, Italy and Spain, spanning acute and convalescent COVID-19. T cells, B-cell-depleted T cells, or PBMCs provided the cDNA or gDNA that served as material.

Sequencing was carried out using peripheral blood. This sequence originates from a human donor in a cohort sampled during active COVID-19.

The CDR3: CASSLESGVTEAFF. The CDR3 bases are TGCGCCAGCAGCTTGGAATCAGGGGTCACTGAAGCTTTCTTT. V is TRBV5-1 and J is TRBJ1-1; D may be TRBD1 (6 bases). The germline V and J ends were trimmed by 0 bases and 4 bases, with 10 bases remaining between them. The length of the CDR3 is 14 residues. The V gene's germline CDR1 is SGHRS and CDR2 YFSETQ.